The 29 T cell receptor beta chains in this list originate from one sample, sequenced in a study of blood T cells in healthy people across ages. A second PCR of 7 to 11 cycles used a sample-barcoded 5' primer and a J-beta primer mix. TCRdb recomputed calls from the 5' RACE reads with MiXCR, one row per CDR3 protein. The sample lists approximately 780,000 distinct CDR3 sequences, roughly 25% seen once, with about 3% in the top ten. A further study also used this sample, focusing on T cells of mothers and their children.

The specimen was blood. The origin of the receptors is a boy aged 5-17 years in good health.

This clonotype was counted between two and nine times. The CDR3 sequence is CASSLIGSTEPQYF. The CDR3, as DNA: TGCGCCAGCAGCCTTATCGGGTCGACGGAGCCCCAGTACTTC. The chain has TRBV4-1 and TRBJ2-5; no clear D. The CDR3 length is 14 residues. The V gene's germline CDR1 is MGHRA and CDR2 YSYEKL. Trimming pared 4 bases from V and 9 bases from J, leaving 18 bases between.

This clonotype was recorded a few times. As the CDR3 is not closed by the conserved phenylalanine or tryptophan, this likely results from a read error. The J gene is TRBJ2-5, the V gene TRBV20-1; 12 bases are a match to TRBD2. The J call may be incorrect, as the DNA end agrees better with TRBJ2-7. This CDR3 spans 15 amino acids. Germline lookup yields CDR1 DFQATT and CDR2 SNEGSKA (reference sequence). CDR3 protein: CSARDGTSGFYEQYL. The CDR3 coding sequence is TGCAGTGCTAGAGATGGGACTAGCGGGTTCTACGAGCAGTACCTC.

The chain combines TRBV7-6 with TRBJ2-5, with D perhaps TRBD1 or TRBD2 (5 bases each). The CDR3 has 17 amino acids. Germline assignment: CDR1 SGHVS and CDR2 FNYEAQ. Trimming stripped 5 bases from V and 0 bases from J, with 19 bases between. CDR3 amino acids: CASSTLPEGRYQETQYF. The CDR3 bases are TGTGCCAGCAGCACCCTCCCTGAGGGGCGCTACCAAGAGACCCAGTACTTC.

CDR3 residues: CASSAGGTGVSPLHF. The CDR3 DNA follows: TGTGCCAGCAGCGCGGGCGGGACAGGGGTATCACCCCTCCACTTT. The gene calls are TRBV9 and TRBJ1-6, with 10 bases aligning to TRBD1. The CDR3 sequence is 15 residues long. Germline V gives CDR1 SGDLS, CDR2 YYNGEE. V shed 3 bases, J shed 10 bases, and the junction held 7 bases outside the gene matches.

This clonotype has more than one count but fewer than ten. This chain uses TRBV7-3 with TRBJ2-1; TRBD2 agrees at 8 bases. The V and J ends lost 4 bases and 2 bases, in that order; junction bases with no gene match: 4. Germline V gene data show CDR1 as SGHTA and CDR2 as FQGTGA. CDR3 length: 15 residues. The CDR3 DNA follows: TGTGCCAGCAGCTATAGCGGGGCCGCCTACAATGAGCAGTTCTTC. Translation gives CASSYSGAAYNEQFF. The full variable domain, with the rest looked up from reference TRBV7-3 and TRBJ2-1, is GAGVSQTPSNKVTEKGKYVELRCDPISGHTALYWYRQSLGQGPEFLIYFQGTGAADDSGLPNDRFFAVRPEGSVSTLKIQRTERGDSAVYLCASSYSGAAYNEQFFGPGTRLTVL.

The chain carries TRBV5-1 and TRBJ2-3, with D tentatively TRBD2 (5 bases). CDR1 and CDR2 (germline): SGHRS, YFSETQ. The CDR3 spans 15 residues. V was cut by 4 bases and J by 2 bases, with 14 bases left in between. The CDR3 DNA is TGCGCCAGCAGCCCCGGGGTGGTCTACACAGATACGCAGTATTTT. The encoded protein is CASSPGVVYTDTQYF.

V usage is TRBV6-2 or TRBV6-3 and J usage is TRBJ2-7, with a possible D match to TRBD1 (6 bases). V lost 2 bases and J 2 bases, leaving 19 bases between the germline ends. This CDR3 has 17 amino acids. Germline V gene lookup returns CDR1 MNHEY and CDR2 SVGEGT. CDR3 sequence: CASSYVLFTGQTYEQYF. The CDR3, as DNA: TGTGCCAGCAGTTACGTTCTGTTTACGGGACAAACCTACGAGCAGTACTTC.

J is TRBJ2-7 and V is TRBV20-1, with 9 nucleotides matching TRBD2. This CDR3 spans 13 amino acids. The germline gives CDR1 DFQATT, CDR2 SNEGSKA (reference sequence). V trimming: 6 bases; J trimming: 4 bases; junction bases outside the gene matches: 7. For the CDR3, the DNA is TGCAGTGCAAAAGCAGCGGGGGGTTACGAGCAGTACTTC. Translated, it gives CSAKAAGGYEQYF.

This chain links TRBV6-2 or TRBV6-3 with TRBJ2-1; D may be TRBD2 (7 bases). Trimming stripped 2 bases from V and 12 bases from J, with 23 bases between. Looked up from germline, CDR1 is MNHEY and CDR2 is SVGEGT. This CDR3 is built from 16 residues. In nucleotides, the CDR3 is TGTGCCAGCAGTTACCCAGAGGGGGGGCCACCCAAGTGGCAGTTCTTC. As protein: CASSYPEGGPPKWQFF.

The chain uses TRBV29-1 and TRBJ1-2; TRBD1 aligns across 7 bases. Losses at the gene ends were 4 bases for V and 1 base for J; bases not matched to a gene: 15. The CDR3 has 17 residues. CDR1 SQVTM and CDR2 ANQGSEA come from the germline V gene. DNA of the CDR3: TGCAGCGTTGCCCTTTGGGGGACAGACCTACTTAACTATGGCTACACCTTC. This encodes CSVALWGTDLLNYGYTF.

The CDR3 sequence: CASSYSGQAEKLFF. Here the CDR3 DNA reads TGTGCCAGCAGTTACTCGGGACAGGCTGAAAAACTGTTTTTT. This sequence joins TRBV6-6 and TRBJ1-4; 8 bases fit TRBD1. V trimming: 0 bases; J trimming: 7 bases; junction bases outside the gene matches: 1. Germline CDR1 and CDR2: MNHNY and SVGAGI (reference sequence). This CDR3 spans 14 amino acids.

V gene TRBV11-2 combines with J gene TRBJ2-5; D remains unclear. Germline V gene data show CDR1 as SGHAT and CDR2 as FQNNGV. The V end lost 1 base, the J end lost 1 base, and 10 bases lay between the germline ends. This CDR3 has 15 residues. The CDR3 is CASSLGSSLQETQYF. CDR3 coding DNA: TGTGCCAGCAGCTTAGGTTCGTCCCTCCAAGAGACCCAGTACTTC.

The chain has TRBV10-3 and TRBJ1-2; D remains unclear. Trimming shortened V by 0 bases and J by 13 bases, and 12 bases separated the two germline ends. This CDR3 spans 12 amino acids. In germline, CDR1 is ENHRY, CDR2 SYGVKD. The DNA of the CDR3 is TGTGCCATCAGTGAGTCGATGGAGAGTCGCACCTTC. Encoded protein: CAISESMESRTF.

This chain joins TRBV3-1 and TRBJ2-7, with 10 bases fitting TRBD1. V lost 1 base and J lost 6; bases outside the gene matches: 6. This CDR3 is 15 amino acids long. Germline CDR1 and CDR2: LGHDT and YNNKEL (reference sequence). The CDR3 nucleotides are TGTGCCAGCAGCCAAGGGACAGGGGGTGGCTCCGAGCAGTACTTC. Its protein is CASSQGTGGGSEQYF.

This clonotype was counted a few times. This chain's CDR3 is CASSGPGSGANVLTF. As DNA, the CDR3 is TGCGCCAGCAGCGGGCCGGGCTCTGGGGCCAACGTCCTGACTTTC. This chain links TRBV5-1 with TRBJ2-6; D remains unclear. In germline, CDR1 is SGHRS, CDR2 YFSETQ. The CDR3 loop spans 15 amino acids. V was pared by 4 bases and J by 0 bases, with 8 bases between.

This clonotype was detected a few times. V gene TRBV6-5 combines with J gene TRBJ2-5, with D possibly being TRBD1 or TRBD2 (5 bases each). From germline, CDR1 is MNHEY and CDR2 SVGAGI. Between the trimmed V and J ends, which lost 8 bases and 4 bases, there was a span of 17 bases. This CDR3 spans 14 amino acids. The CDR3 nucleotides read TGTGCCAGCTCCCGGGACCCTAGGCGAGAGACCCAGTACTTC. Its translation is CASSRDPRRETQYF.

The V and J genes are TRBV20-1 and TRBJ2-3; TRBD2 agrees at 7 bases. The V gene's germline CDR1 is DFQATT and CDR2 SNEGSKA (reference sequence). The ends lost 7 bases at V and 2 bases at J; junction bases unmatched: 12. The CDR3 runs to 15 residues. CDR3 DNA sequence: TGCAGTGACACGAGCGGGAAAGTCCCCACAGATACGCAGTATTTT. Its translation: CSDTSGKVPTDTQYF.

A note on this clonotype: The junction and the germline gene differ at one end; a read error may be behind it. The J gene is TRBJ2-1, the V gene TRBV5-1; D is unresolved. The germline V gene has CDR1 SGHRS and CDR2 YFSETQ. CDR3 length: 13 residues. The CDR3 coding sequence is TGCGCCAGCAGCTTTAATCCCGACCTGGTTGAGTACTTC. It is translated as CASSFNPDLVEYF.

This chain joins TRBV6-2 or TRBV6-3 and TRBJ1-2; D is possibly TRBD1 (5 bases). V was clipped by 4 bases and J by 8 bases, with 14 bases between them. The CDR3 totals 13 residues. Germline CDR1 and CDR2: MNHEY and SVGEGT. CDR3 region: CASSFRGTDGYTF. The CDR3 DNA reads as TGTGCCAGCAGTTTTAGGGGCACAGACGGCTACACCTTC.

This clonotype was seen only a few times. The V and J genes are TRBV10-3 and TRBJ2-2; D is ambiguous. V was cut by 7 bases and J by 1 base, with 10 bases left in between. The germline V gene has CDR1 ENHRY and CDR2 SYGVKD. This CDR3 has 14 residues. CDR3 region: CAITRAVNTGELFF. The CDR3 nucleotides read TGTGCCATCACCAGAGCAGTGAACACCGGGGAGCTGTTTTTT.

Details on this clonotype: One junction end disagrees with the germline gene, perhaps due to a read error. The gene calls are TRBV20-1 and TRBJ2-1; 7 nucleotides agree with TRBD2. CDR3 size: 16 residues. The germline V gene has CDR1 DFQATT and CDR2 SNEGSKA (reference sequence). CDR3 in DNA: TGCAGTGCTAGTATACGCGGGGGAGACTACTACAATGAACAGTTCTTC. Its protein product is CSASIRGGDYYNEQFF.

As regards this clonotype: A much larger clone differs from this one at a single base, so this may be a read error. Here the CDR3 reads CSATGGYTGELLF. The CDR3 DNA follows: TGCAGTGCAACGGGGGGGTACACCGGGGAGCTGCTTTTT. This chain uses TRBV20-1 with TRBJ2-2; 8 bases are shared with TRBD2. CDR1 and CDR2 (germline): DFQATT, SNEGSKA (reference sequence). The CDR3 runs 13 residues.

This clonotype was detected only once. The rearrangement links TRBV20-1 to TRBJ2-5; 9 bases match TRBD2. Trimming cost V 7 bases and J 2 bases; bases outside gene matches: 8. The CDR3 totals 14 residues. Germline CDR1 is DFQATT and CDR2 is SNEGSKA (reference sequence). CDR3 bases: TGCAGTGGGCTGACTAGCGGAGTACAAGAGACCCAGTACTTC. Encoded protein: CSGLTSGVQETQYF.

The CDR3, as DNA: TGCAGCGTTATCAGGGCGGCCCCGCCTTACAATGAGCAGTTCTTC. The encoded protein is CSVIRAAPPYNEQFF. The chain employs TRBV29-1 and TRBJ2-1, with D perhaps matching TRBD1 (5 bases). This CDR3 is built from 15 residues. The V gene lost 5 bases and the J gene lost 4 bases, with 18 bases spanning the gap. Per the germline V gene, CDR1 is SQVTM and CDR2 is ANQGSEA.

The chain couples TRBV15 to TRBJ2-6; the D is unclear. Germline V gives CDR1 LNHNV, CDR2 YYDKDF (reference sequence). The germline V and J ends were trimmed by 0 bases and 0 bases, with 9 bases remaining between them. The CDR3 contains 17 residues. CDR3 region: CATSRDLLNSGANVLTF. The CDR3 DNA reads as TGTGCCACCAGCAGAGATCTATTGAACTCTGGGGCCAACGTCCTGACTTTC.

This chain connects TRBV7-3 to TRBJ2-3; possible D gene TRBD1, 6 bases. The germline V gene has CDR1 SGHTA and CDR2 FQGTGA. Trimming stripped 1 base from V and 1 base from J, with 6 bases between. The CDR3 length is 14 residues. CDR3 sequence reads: CASSLKGGTDTQYF. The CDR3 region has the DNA TGTGCCAGCAGCTTAAAGGGGGGCACAGATACGCAGTATTTT.

CDR3 loop: CASSPPRTPTYEQYF. The CDR3 nucleotides read TGTGCCAGCTCACCTCCTCGGACACCAACCTACGAGCAGTACTTC. V is TRBV18 and J is TRBJ2-1; D is perhaps TRBD1 (5 bases). The DNA end lines up better with TRBJ2-7; the J call may be wrong. The germline gives CDR1 KGHSH, CDR2 LQKENI. This CDR3 is 15 amino acids long.

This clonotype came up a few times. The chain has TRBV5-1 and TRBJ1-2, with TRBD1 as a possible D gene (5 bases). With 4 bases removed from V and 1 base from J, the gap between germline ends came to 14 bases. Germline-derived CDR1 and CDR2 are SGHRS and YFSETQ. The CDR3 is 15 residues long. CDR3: CASSVPGTGNYGYTF. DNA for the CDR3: TGCGCCAGCAGCGTACCCGGGACGGGTAACTATGGCTACACCTTC.

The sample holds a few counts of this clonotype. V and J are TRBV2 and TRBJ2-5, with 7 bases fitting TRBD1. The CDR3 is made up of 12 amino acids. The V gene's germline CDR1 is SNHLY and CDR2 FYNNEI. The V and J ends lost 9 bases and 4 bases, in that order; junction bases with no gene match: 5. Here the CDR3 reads CASHRGRETQYF. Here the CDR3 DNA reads TGTGCCAGTCACAGGGGAAGAGAGACCCAGTACTTC.